This TCR beta chain derives from a study of T cell changes during pregnancy in multiple sclerosis. Clones were sequenced by immunoSEQ multiplex PCR, and TCRdb holds only the in-frame ones, with some missing. The profile shows about 40,000 clones, about 90% of them singletons. The sequences come from CD4+ T cells from peripheral blood mononuclear cells, collected before pregnancy. This clonotype originated in a female donor with multiple sclerosis, enrolled in a pregnancy study.

Here the CDR3 DNA reads TGTGCCAGCAGCTTTCTTCAGGGCAGTATTACCTCCACTGAAGCTTTCTTT. This translates into CASSFLQGSITSTEAFF. V is TRBV7-9 and J is TRBJ1-1, with D maybe TRBD1 (5 bases). The CDR3 runs to 17 residues. Germline CDR1 is SEHNR and CDR2 is FQNEAQ (reference sequence). Trimming removed 3 bases at V and 4 bases at J, with 21 bases between.